The 19 T cell receptor beta chains given below trace back to one sample, sequenced in a study of CD8 T cells in Susac syndrome. RNA, at about 0.45 to 1 ug, was reverse transcribed with random hexamers. TCRdb itself ran the immunoSEQ multiplex PCR reads through MiXCR, one entry per CDR3 protein. The sample shows roughly 220,000 distinct CDR3 sequences, less than 95% of them seen only once. The sequencing sample was made of CD4+ T cells from PBMCs. Receptors were obtained from a human donor with Susac syndrome.

The rearrangement uses TRBV15 and TRBJ2-7; 7 nucleotides agree with TRBD1. The CDR3 covers 15 residues. Per the germline V gene, CDR1 is LNHNV and CDR2 is YYDKDF (reference sequence). V lost 1 base and J lost 0; bases outside the gene matches: 3. CDR3 nucleotides: TGTGCCACCAGCAGAGTAGCAGGGGGCTCCTACGAGCAGTACTTC. Encoded protein: CATSRVAGGSYEQYF.

A single count supports this clonotype. J is TRBJ2-2 and V is TRBV30; maybe TRBD1 (6 bases). The CDR3 is 13 residues long. The V gene's germline CDR1 is GTSNPN and CDR2 SVGIG (reference sequence). The CDR3 bases are TGTAGTACAGGGAATGTTTTTACCGGGGAGCTGTTTTTT. Its protein is CSTGNVFTGELFF.

The chain recombines TRBV29-1 with TRBJ1-4; a possible D gene is TRBD1 (5 bases). The CDR3 has 13 residues. The V end was cut by 1 base, the J end by 4 bases, with 7 bases between. Germline values: CDR1 SQVTM, CDR2 ANQGSEA. The CDR3 bases are TGCAGCGTTGAAGCCGGGGGTAATGAAAAACTGTTTTTT. Translation: CSVEAGGNEKLFF.

This chain uses TRBV30 with TRBJ1-1, with 10 nucleotides matching TRBD1. CDR1 and CDR2 from the germline V gene are GTSNPN and SVGIG (reference sequence). V dropped 1 base and J dropped 6; count of bases not matched to a gene: 8. CDR3 length equals 15 residues. The CDR3 sequence: CAWSARTGGTPEAFF. In nucleotides, the CDR3 is TGTGCCTGGAGTGCCCGGACAGGGGGAACCCCTGAAGCTTTCTTT. The full variable domain, its missing parts supplied by reference TRBV30 and TRBJ1-1, is SQTIHQWPATLVQPVGSPLSLECTVEGTSNPNLYWYRQAAGRGLQLLFYSVGIGQISSEVPQNLSASRPQDRQFILSSKKLLLSDSGFYLCAWSARTGGTPEAFFGQGTRLTVV.

The V call is TRBV18, the J call TRBJ1-1; D might be TRBD1 (6 bases). This CDR3 has 13 amino acids. Per germline, CDR1 KGHSH and CDR2 LQKENI. Trimming took 3 bases from V and 3 from J, leaving 8 bases between them. This CDR3 is CASSPRQDTEAFF. The CDR3 nucleotides read TGTGCCAGCTCACCCCGACAGGACACTGAAGCTTTCTTT.

The chain uses TRBV20-1 and TRBJ1-1; D unresolved. This CDR3 comprises 13 residues. Germline CDR1 reads DFQATT; CDR2 reads SNEGSKA (reference sequence). Trimming removed 4 bases from V and 1 base from J, with 10 bases in between. The CDR3 sequence: CSAMEGTNTEAFF. CDR3 DNA: TGCAGTGCTATGGAGGGAACGAACACTGAAGCTTTCTTT.

The chain couples TRBV13 to TRBJ2-3; D perhaps matches TRBD2 (5 bases). Between the trimmed V and J ends, which lost 0 bases and 2 bases, there was a span of 12 bases. CDR1 is PRHDT, CDR2 FYEKMQ, per germline (reference sequence). The CDR3 has 16 amino acids. The DNA of the CDR3 is TGTGCCAGCAGCTTAGGCAGGAGTAGCGTCACAGATACGCAGTATTTT. Protein product: CASSLGRSSVTDTQYF.

V usage is TRBV3-1 and J usage is TRBJ2-3; the match to TRBD2 covers 8 bases. CDR3 length: 17 amino acids. From germline, CDR1 is LGHDT and CDR2 YNNKEL (reference sequence). The J segment lost 3 bases and the V segment lost 0 bases, leaving 8 bases of the junction unmatched. CDR3 sequence: CASSQDWGGGKTDTQYF. The CDR3 DNA follows: TGTGCCAGCAGCCAAGATTGGGGCGGGGGGAAAACAGATACGCAGTATTTT.

The chain combines TRBV12-3 or TRBV12-4 with TRBJ2-3; TRBD2 matches at 12 bases. V gave up 5 bases and J gave up 5 bases; unmatched junction bases: 5. The CDR3 is 15 amino acids. The CDR3: CASSPSGGAKDTQYF. CDR3 DNA: TGTGCCAGCAGTCCTAGCGGGGGGGCCAAAGATACGCAGTATTTT.

This chain connects TRBV5-4 to TRBJ1-4; the match to TRBD1 covers 7 bases. The junction had 9 bases not matched to a gene; V was cut back by 4 bases and J by 0 bases. Looked up from germline, CDR1 is SGHNT and CDR2 is YYREEE (reference sequence). CDR3 length: 17 amino acids. The CDR3 DNA sequence: TGTGCCAGCAGCACCACGCGGGACAGCGCAACTAATGAAAAACTGTTTTTT. As protein: CASSTTRDSATNEKLFF.

The chain joins TRBV11-2 to TRBJ2-7; weak D call: TRBD1 (5 bases). CDR3 length: 13 residues. In germline, CDR1 is SGHAT, CDR2 FQNNGV. The V gene lost 5 bases and the J gene lost 3 bases, with 11 bases spanning the gap. The CDR3 reads CASSAGSGYEQYF. CDR3 coding DNA: TGTGCCAGCAGCGCAGGGTCGGGCTACGAGCAGTACTTC.

In DNA, the CDR3 is TGTGCCACCCTCTTGTATCGGGGCCGAAACACCGGGGAGCTGTTTTTT. Translation: CATLLYRGRNTGELFF. This chain joins TRBV12-3 or TRBV12-4 and TRBJ2-2; the D call may be TRBD1 or TRBD2 (5 bases each). Deletions cut 10 bases from V and 2 bases from J, with 20 bases between. The CDR3 contains 16 residues.

In this sample, this clonotype turned up a few times. The chain joins TRBV7-3 to TRBJ2-7; D is uncertain. Trimming removed 2 bases at V and 4 bases at J, with 12 bases between. CDR3 length equals 14 residues. The germline V gene encodes CDR1 SGHTA and CDR2 FQGTGA. The CDR3, as DNA: TGTGCCAGCAGCTTAGGGCAGCCGCCTTACGAGCAGTACTTC. Translating gives CASSLGQPPYEQYF.

The J gene is TRBJ2-1, the V gene TRBV5-4; D is possibly TRBD2 (6 bases). Deletions cut 4 bases from V and 2 bases from J, with 16 bases between. Germline lookup yields CDR1 SGHNT and CDR2 YYREEE (reference sequence). The CDR3 runs 16 residues. CDR3 bases: TGTGCCAGCAGCCCCGACGGAGGGGCGCCCTACAATGAGCAGTTCTTC. Its protein product is CASSPDGGAPYNEQFF.

The V call is TRBV6-2 or TRBV6-3, the J call TRBJ1-5; D is perhaps TRBD1 (5 bases). This CDR3 comprises 16 residues. V was cut by 0 bases and J by 3 bases, with 12 bases left in between. Germline V lookup: CDR1 MNHEY, CDR2 SVGEGT. The CDR3 DNA reads as TGTGCCAGCAGTTACTCGGGGCAGGGCTTCAATCAGCCCCAGCATTTT. Amino acid sequence: CASSYSGQGFNQPQHF.

The V call is TRBV4-3, the J call TRBJ1-1; the D gene is possibly TRBD1 (5 bases). The germline CDR1 and CDR2 sequences are LGHNA and YSLEER. V lost 4 bases and J lost 8, with 17 bases in between. The CDR3 sequence is 14 residues long. CDR3 sequence: CASSRTGTAREAFF. The CDR3 DNA sequence: TGCGCCAGCAGCCGTACCGGGACGGCGAGGGAAGCTTTCTTT.

This chain joins TRBV19 and TRBJ2-5; a weak D match, TRBD1 (6 bases). CDR3 length: 13 residues. Looked up from germline, CDR1 is LNHDA and CDR2 is SQIVND (reference sequence). V was pared by 7 bases and J by 4 bases, with 13 bases between. CDR3 sequence (DNA): TGTGCCAGTACCACCGACAGGCGAGAGACCCAGTACTTC. Its translation is CASTTDRRETQYF.

V usage is TRBV20-1 and J usage is TRBJ1-5, with a possible D match to TRBD1 (5 bases). Germline CDR1 DFQATT, CDR2 SNEGSKA (reference sequence). V lost 0 bases, J lost 1 base, and 13 bases lay in between. The CDR3 spans 16 residues. The DNA of the CDR3 is TGCAGTGCTAGAGATTGGGGTTCAGGGAGCAATCAGCCCCAGCATTTT. The encoded protein is CSARDWGSGSNQPQHF.

The chain combines TRBV28 with TRBJ1-2; D might be TRBD1 (5 bases). The CDR3 length is 14 residues. Germline V gene sequence: CDR1 MDHEN, CDR2 SYDVKM. V was cut by 9 bases and J by 5 bases, with 19 bases left in between. The CDR3 loop reads CASLDWDGHYGYTF. For the CDR3, the DNA is TGTGCCAGTCTCGATTGGGACGGTCATTATGGCTACACCTTC.